Here is one T cell receptor beta chain with its context. The antigen is unknown. For the diagnoses, clinical symptoms, serum thyroxine and TRAb, thyroid ultrasound and orbital computed tomography were used. From approximately 9.3 ml of fresh peripheral blood, PBMCs were isolated. Amplified regions were TCR beta CDR3 sequences from RNA transcripts. RT-PCR in the first round (using the HTBI primer set) targeted the TCR CDR3. TCRdb reanalysed the multiplex PCR reads using MiXCR and keeps one entry per CDR3 protein. The data contain roughly 500,000 distinct CDR3 sequences, less than 25% of them singletons. This sample was included in a study of T cells in Graves' hyperthyroidism and ophthalmopathy. Study results and limitations: Within blood appeared most thyroid clonotypes that had expanded above 0.001. Researchers report that a 13 V-J model separated ophthalmopathy from stable hyperthyroidism.

V dropped 5 bases and J dropped 0 bases, with 14 bases sitting between them. This CDR3 has 16 amino acids. Germline lookup yields CDR1 MNHNS and CDR2 SASEGT. The sequencing input was blood. The sequence came from a woman aged 65 to 85 with Graves' ophthalmopathy. The chain couples TRBV6-1 to TRBJ1-5; perhaps TRBD1 as D (6 bases). CDR3 in DNA: TGTGCCAGCAGTAGGGGGGGGCACTATAGCAATCAGCCCCAGCATTTT. Amino acid sequence: CASSRGGHYSNQPQHF.